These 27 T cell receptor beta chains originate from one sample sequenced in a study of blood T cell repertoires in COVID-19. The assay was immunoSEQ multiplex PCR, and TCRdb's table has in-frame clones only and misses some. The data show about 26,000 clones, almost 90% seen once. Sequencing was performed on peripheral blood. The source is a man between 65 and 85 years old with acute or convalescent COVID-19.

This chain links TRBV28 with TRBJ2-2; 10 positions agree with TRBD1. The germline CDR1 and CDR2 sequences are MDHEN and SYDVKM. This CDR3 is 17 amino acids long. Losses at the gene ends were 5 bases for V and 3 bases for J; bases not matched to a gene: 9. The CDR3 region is CASSAAGQGFYTGELFF. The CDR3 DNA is TGTGCCAGCAGTGCCGCGGGACAGGGGTTTTACACCGGGGAGCTGTTTTTT.

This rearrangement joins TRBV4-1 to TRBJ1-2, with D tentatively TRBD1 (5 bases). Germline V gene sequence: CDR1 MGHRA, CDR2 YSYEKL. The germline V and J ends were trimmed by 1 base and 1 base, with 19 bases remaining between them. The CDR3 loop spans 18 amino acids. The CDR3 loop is CASSQVLPGPGVNYGYTF. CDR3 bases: TGCGCCAGCAGCCAAGTCTTACCCGGGCCGGGGGTTAACTATGGCTACACCTTC.

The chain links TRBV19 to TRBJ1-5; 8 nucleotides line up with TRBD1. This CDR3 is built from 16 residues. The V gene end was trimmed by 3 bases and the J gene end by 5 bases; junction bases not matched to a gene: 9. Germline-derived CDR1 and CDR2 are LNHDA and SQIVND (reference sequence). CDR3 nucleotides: TGTGCCAGTAGTATTTCATGGACAGGGCAAGATCAGCCCCAGCATTTT. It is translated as CASSISWTGQDQPQHF.

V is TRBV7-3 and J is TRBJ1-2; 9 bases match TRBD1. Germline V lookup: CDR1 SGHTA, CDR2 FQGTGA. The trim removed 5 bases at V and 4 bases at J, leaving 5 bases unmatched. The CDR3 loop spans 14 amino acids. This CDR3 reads CASSPTGGSYGYTF. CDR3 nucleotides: TGTGCCAGCAGCCCCACAGGGGGCAGCTATGGCTACACCTTC.

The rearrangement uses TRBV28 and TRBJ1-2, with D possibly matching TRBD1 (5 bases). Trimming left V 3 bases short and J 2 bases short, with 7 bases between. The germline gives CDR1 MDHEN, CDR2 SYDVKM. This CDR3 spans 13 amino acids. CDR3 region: CASSLGQNYGYTF. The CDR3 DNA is TGTGCCAGCAGTTTGGGGCAGAACTATGGCTACACCTTC.

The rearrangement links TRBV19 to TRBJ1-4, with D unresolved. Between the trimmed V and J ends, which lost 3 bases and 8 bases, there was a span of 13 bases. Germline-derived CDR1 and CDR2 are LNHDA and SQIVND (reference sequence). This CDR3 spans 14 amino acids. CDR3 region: CASSIDKGGEKLFF. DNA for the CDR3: TGTGCCAGTAGTATCGACAAGGGAGGAGAAAAACTGTTTTTT. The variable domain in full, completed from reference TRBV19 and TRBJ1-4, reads DGGITQSPKYLFRKEGQNVTLSCEQNLNHDAMYWYRQDPGQGLRLIYYSQIVNDFQKGDIAEGYSVSREKKESFPLTVTSAQKNPTAFYLCASSIDKGGEKLFFGSGTQLSVL.

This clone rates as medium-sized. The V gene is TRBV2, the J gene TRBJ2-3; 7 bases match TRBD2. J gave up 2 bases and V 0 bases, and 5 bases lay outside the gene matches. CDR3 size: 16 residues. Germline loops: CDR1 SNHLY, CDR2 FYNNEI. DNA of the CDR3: TGTGCCAGCAGTGAAGCGGGTGGGAGGGACACAGATACGCAGTATTTT. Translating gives CASSEAGGRDTDTQYF.

This CDR3 reads CASSPGTGRRETQYF. DNA for the CDR3: TGTGCCAGCTCGCCTGGGACAGGCCGTAGGGAGACCCAGTACTTC. This chain uses TRBV18 with TRBJ2-5; TRBD1 aligns across 8 bases. This CDR3 spans 15 amino acids. Germline CDR1 reads KGHSH; CDR2 reads LQKENI. The V and J ends lost 6 bases and 5 bases, in that order; junction bases with no gene match: 11.

CDR3 DNA sequence: TGTGCCAGCAGCCTGCTAGCGGGAGGGCCTCCTTCCTACAATGAGCAGTTCTTC. It is translated as CASSLLAGGPPSYNEQFF. The genes are TRBV11-2 and TRBJ2-1; TRBD2 matches at 12 bases. The CDR3 totals 18 residues. V was pared by 5 bases and J by 1 base, with 9 bases of the junction left unmatched. From germline, CDR1 is SGHAT and CDR2 FQNNGV.

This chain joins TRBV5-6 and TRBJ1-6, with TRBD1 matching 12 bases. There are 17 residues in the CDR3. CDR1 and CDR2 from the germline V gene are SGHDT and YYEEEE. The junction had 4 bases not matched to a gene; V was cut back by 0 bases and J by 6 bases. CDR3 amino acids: CASSLGDRGRINSPLHF. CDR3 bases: TGTGCCAGCAGCTTGGGGGACAGGGGGCGAATTAATTCACCCCTCCACTTT.

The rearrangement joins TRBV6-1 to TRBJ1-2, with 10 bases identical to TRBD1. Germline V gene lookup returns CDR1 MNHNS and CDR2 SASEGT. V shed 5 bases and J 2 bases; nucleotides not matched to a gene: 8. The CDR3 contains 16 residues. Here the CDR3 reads CASSQGGDRGNYGYTF. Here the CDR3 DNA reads TGTGCCAGCAGTCAAGGGGGGGACAGGGGCAACTATGGCTACACCTTC.

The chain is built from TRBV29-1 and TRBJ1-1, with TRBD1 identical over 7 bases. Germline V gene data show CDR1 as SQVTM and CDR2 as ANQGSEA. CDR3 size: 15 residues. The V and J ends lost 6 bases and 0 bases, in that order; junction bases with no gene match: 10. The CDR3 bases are TGCAGCGTCCGAGGGGGCGGGACAGTGAACACTGAAGCTTTCTTT. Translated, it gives CSVRGGGTVNTEAFF.

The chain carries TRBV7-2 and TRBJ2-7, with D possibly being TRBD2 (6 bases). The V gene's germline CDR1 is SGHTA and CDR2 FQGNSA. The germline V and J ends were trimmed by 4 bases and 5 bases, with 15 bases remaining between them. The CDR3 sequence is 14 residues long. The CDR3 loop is CASSSRLEYHEQYF. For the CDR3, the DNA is TGTGCCAGCAGCTCGAGACTAGAGTACCACGAGCAGTACTTC.

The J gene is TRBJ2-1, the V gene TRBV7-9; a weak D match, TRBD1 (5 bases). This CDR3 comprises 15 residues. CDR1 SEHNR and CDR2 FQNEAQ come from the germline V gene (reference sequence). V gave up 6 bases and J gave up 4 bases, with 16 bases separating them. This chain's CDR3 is CASSNRRAPYNEQFF. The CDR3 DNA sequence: TGTGCCAGCAGTAACCGCAGGGCACCTTACAATGAGCAGTTCTTC.

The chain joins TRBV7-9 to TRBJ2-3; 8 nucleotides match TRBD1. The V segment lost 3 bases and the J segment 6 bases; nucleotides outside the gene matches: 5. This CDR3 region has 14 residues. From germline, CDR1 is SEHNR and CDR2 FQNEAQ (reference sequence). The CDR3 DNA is TGTGCCAGCAGCTTGTCGACAGGGGTGGATACGCAGTATTTT. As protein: CASSLSTGVDTQYF.

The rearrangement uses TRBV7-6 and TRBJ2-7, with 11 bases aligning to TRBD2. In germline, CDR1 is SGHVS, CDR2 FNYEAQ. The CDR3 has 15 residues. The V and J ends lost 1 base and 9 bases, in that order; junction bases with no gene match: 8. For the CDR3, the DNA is TGTGCCAGCAGCTTAGTAGTAGCGGGAGGGCCCGGGCAGTACTTC. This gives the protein CASSLVVAGGPGQYF.

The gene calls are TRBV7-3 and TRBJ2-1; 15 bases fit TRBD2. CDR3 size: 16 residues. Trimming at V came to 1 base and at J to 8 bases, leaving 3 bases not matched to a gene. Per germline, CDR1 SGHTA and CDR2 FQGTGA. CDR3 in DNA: TGTGCCAGCAGCTTAAGGGGACTAGCGGGAGGTTATGAGCAGTTCTTC. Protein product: CASSLRGLAGGYEQFF. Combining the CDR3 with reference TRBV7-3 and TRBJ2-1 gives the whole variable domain GAGVSQTPSNKVTEKGKYVELRCDPISGHTALYWYRQSLGQGPEFLIYFQGTGAADDSGLPNDRFFAVRPEGSVSTLKIQRTERGDSAVYLCASSLRGLAGGYEQFFGPGTRLTVL.

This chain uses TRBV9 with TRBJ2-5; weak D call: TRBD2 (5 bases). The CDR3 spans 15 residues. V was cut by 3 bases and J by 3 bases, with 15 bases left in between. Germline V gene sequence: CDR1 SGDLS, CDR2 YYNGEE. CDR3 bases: TGTGCCAGCAGCGGGCCCTTGGGTAGCGAAGAGACCCAGTACTTC. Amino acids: CASSGPLGSEETQYF.

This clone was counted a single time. The DNA for the CDR3 is TGTGCCAGCAGACAGGGGGATCAGCCCCAGCATTTT. It specifies CASRQGDQPQHF. The chain combines TRBV6-5 with TRBJ1-5; 8 positions agree with TRBD1. The CDR3 is 12 amino acids. With V trimmed by 6 bases and J by 5 bases, 0 bases remained unmatched. Germline lookup yields CDR1 MNHEY and CDR2 SVGAGI.

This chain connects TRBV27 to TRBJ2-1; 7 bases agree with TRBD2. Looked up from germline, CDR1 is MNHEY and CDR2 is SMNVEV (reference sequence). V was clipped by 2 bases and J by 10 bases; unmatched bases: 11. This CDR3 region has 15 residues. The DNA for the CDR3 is TGTGCCAGCAGTTTAGGAGCGGGAAGGGTTGACGAGCAGTTCTTC. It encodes CASSLGAGRVDEQFF.

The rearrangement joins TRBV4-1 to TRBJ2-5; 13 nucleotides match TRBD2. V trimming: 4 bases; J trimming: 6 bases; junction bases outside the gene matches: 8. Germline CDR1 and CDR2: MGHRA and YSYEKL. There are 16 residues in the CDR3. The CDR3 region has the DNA TGCGCCAGCAGCCCGAGGGGACTAGCGGGAACGCAGACCCAGTACTTC. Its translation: CASSPRGLAGTQTQYF.

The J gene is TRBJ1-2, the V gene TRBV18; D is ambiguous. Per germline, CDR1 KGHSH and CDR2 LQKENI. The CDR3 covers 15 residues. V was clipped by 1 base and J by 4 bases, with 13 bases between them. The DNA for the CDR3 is TGTGCCAGCTCACCACAGCAGCGCCCGAGCTATGGCTACACCTTC. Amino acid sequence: CASSPQQRPSYGYTF.

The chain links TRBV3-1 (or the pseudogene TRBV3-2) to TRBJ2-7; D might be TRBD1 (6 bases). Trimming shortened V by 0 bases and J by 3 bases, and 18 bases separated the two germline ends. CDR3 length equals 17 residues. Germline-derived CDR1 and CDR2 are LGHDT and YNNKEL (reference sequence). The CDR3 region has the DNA TGTGCCAGCAGCCAAGAATTGGGAGTCAGGGGATACTACGAGCAGTACTTC. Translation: CASSQELGVRGYYEQYF.

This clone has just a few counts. The CDR3 sequence: CASSLITSGSLNEQYF. CDR3 DNA sequence: TGTGCCAGCAGTTTAATCACTAGCGGGAGTTTGAACGAGCAGTACTTC. The chain combines TRBV27 with TRBJ2-7; TRBD2 matches at 11 bases. The V segment lost 2 bases and the J segment 5 bases; nucleotides outside the gene matches: 8. This CDR3 spans 16 amino acids. Germline-derived CDR1 and CDR2 are MNHEY and SMNVEV (reference sequence).

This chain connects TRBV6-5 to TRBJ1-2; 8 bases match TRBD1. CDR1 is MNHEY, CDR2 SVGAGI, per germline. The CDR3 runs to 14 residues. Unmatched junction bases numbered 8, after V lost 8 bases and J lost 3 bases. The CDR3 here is CASARQGYDYGYTF. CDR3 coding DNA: TGTGCCAGCGCAAGACAGGGGTATGACTATGGCTACACCTTC.

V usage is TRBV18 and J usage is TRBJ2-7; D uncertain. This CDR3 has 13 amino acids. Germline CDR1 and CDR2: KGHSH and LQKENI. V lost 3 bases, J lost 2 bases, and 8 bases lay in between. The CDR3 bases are TGTGCCAGCTCACCGTACACAGCCTACGAGCAGTACTTC. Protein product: CASSPYTAYEQYF.

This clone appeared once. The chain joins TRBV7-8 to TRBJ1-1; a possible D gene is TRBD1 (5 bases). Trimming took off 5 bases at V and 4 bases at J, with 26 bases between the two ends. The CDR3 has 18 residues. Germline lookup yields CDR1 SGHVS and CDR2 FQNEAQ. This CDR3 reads CASSTRTGGALRATEAFF. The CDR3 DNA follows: TGTGCCAGCAGCACCAGAACGGGGGGTGCACTAAGGGCCACTGAAGCTTTCTTT.